This TCR beta chain is drawn from a study of T cell changes during pregnancy in multiple sclerosis. Here immunoSEQ multiplex PCR was the method, and the copy in TCRdb shows in-frame clones only, minus some. The data show 38,000 or so clones, with 93% seen just once and about 0.41% held by the top ten. Germline CDR1 and CDR2: MNHNS and SASEGT. There are 16 residues in the CDR3. Comment on this clone: Germline is not matched at one junction end, which may reflect a read error.

This receptor was identified in a female donor with multiple sclerosis, enrolled in a pregnancy study. The chain combines TRBV6-1 with TRBJ2-5; TRBD2 agrees at 7 bases. This sample comprised CD4+ T cells from peripheral blood mononuclear cells, obtained in the first trimester of pregnancy. The DNA for the CDR3 is TGTGCCAACAGTGAATGGGAGGGCAGATACGAAGAGACCCAGTACTTC. Protein sequence: CANSEWEGRYEETQYF.